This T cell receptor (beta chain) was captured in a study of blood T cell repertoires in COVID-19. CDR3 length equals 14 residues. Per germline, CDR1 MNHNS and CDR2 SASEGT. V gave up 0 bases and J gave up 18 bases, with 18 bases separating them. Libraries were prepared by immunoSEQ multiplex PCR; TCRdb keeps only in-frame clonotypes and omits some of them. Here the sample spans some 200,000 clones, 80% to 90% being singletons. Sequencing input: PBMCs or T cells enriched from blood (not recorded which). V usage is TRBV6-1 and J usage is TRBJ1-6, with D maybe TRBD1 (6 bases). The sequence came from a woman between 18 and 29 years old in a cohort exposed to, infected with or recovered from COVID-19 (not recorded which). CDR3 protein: CASSEALGGHSSHF. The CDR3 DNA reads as TGTGCCAGCAGTGAAGCGCTGGGGGGGCATAGTTCCCACTTT.